This entry lists 13 T cell receptor beta chains sequenced from one sample in a study of OX40 agonist ivuxolimab in advanced cancers. Using immunoSEQ multiplex PCR, the repertoire was profiled, and TCRdb retains in-frame clones only, with some absent. The repertoire holds around 70,000 clones, with 70% to 90% as singletons. The starting material was CD4+ or CD8+ T cells sorted from blood, obtained in a trial of the OX40 agonist ivuxolimab. Every receptor here comes from an adult with an advanced solid tumor such as melanoma, head and neck, liver or kidney cancer.

J is TRBJ1-1 and V is TRBV10-2; D unresolved. Trimming removed 2 bases from V and 0 bases from J, with 10 bases in between. Germline-derived CDR1 and CDR2 are WSHSY and SAAADI. The CDR3 totals 15 residues. The CDR3 region is CASSEIRALNTEAFF. The CDR3 DNA is TGCGCCAGCAGTGAGATTAGGGCCCTGAACACTGAAGCTTTCTTT.

V is TRBV13 and J is TRBJ1-5; D remains ambiguous. This CDR3 contains 14 residues. V lost 1 base and J 0 bases, leaving 4 bases between the germline ends. Germline CDR1 is PRHDT and CDR2 is FYEKMQ (reference sequence). CDR3 DNA: TGTGCCAGCAGCTTAGACAATAGCAATCAGCCCCAGCATTTT. This translates into CASSLDNSNQPQHF.

This clone was found once. The rearrangement uses TRBV10-2 and TRBJ2-2, with D unclear. Deletions cut 5 bases from V and 7 bases from J, with 14 bases between. The CDR3 length is 14 residues. Germline V gene sequence: CDR1 WSHSY, CDR2 SAAADI. CDR3: CASSTLAAGGELFF. As DNA, the CDR3 is TGCGCCAGCAGTACTTTAGCAGCAGGCGGGGAGCTGTTTTTT.

Only one count was recorded for this clone. This chain connects TRBV6-6 to TRBJ2-1; 8 bases fit TRBD2. Germline V gene lookup returns CDR1 MNHNY and CDR2 SVGAGI (reference sequence). The CDR3 totals 16 residues. Germline trimming cut 1 base from V and 3 bases from J; bases unmatched to any gene: 5. The CDR3, as DNA: TGTGCCAGCAGTTACTTAGACGGGACTAGCTACAATGAGCAGTTCTTC. Amino acid sequence: CASSYLDGTSYNEQFF.

The chain employs TRBV2 and TRBJ1-2; D not certain. This CDR3 spans 13 amino acids. Trimming cost V 2 bases and J 8 bases, with 12 bases left between them. Germline V gene lookup returns CDR1 SNHLY and CDR2 FYNNEI. The CDR3 reads CASSELQRKGYTF. The CDR3 DNA reads TGTGCCAGCAGTGAACTACAGAGGAAGGGCTACACCTTC.

The chain uses TRBV27 and TRBJ1-6, with a tentative D call TRBD1 (6 bases). Germline CDR1 MNHEY, CDR2 SMNVEV (reference sequence). The CDR3 has 14 residues. Trimming pared 7 bases from V and 10 bases from J, leaving 17 bases between. As DNA, the CDR3 is TGTGCCAGCACCGAGACAGGTGTGCGATCACCCCTCCACTTT. Residues: CASTETGVRSPLHF.

V is TRBV2 and J is TRBJ1-2, with 11 bases lining up with TRBD1. V trimming: 5 bases; J trimming: 2 bases; junction bases outside the gene matches: 10. From germline, CDR1 is SNHLY and CDR2 FYNNEI. The CDR3 is made up of 17 amino acids. DNA for the CDR3: TGTGCCAGCAGTCGGACAGGGGGCGCATTCCGAAACTATGGCTACACCTTC. The encoded protein is CASSRTGGAFRNYGYTF.

This clone was detected only once. The rearrangement links TRBV29-1 to TRBJ2-5; the match to TRBD2 covers 14 bases. V shed 3 bases, J shed 5 bases, and the junction held 5 bases outside the gene matches. Germline assignment: CDR1 SQVTM and CDR2 ANQGSEA. There are 15 residues in the CDR3. The CDR3 sequence: CSVDGTSGGRETQYF. In DNA, the CDR3 is TGCAGCGTTGACGGGACTAGCGGGGGTCGGGAGACCCAGTACTTC. The full variable domain, completed using reference TRBV29-1 and TRBJ2-5, is SAVISQKPSRDICQRGTSLTIQCQVDSQVTMMFWYRQQPGQSLTLIATANQGSEATYESGFVIDKFPISRPNLTFSTLTVSNMSPEDSSIYLCSVDGTSGGRETQYFGPGTRLLVL.

The chain links TRBV2 to TRBJ2-2; tentatively, D is TRBD2 (5 bases). Germline V gives CDR1 SNHLY, CDR2 FYNNEI. This CDR3 spans 14 amino acids. The V end was cut by 4 bases, the J end by 4 bases, with 10 bases between. The CDR3 DNA sequence: TGTGCCAGCAGTGTCGGGGAGATCACCGGGGAGCTGTTTTTT. Amino acid sequence: CASSVGEITGELFF.

This rearrangement joins TRBV9 to TRBJ2-5; 9 bases fit TRBD1. Germline CDR1 SGDLS, CDR2 YYNGEE. The J segment lost 4 bases and the V segment lost 4 bases, leaving 8 bases of the junction unmatched. The CDR3 is 15 amino acids. CDR3 in amino acids: CASSTGQGVGETQYF. The CDR3 nucleotides are TGTGCCAGCAGCACGGGACAGGGAGTCGGAGAGACCCAGTACTTC.

The chain employs TRBV10-1 and TRBJ2-5; D could derive from TRBD1 or TRBD2 (5 bases each). The V gene's germline CDR1 is WNHNN and CDR2 SYGVQD (reference sequence). This CDR3 contains 14 residues. V was shortened by 10 bases and J by 4 bases, with 19 bases between the two germline ends. The CDR3 coding sequence is TGCGCCACCGGGCCAAGGGGAGATGGAGAGACCCAGTACTTC. This translates into CATGPRGDGETQYF.

This chain joins TRBV6-1 and TRBJ2-3; a possible D gene is TRBD1 (6 bases). With 7 bases removed from V and 3 bases from J, the gap between germline ends came to 17 bases. The CDR3 is made up of 15 amino acids. CDR1 is MNHNS, CDR2 SASEGT, per germline. The CDR3 nucleotides are TGTGCCAGCAAGGGCTGGACAGCTTCTACAGATACGCAGTATTTT. Its protein product is CASKGWTASTDTQYF.

This chain uses TRBV14 with TRBJ2-1; D gene uncertain. The CDR3 sequence is 13 residues long. Trimming removed 0 bases at V and 3 bases at J, with 3 bases between. Germline V gene sequence: CDR1 SGHDN, CDR2 FVKESK. DNA of the CDR3: TGTGCCAGCAGCCAAGAAGACTACAATGAGCAGTTCTTC. The encoded protein is CASSQEDYNEQFF.